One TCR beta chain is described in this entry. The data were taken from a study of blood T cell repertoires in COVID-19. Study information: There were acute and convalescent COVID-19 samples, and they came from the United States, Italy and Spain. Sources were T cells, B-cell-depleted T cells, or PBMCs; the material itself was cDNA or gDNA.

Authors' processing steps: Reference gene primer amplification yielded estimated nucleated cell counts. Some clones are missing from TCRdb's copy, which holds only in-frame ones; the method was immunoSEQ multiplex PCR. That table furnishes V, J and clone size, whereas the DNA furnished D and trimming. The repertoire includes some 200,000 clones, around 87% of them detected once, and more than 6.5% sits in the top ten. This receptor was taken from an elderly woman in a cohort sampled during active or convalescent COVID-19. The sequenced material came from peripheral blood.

CDR3 DNA: TGTGCCAGCAGTCCACAGGACAGGGTTCTACACGAGCAGTACTTC. Protein sequence: CASSPQDRVLHEQYF. V usage is TRBV28 and J usage is TRBJ2-7; 8 bases map to TRBD1. The CDR3 is 15 amino acids. The V gene's germline CDR1 is MDHEN and CDR2 SYDVKM. V trimming: 5 bases; J trimming: 5 bases; junction bases outside the gene matches: 11.